The clone carrying this TCR beta chain was counted only a few times. No antigen is known for it. This record comes from a study of CD8 T cells in ankylosing spondylitis. CDR1 ENHRY and CDR2 SYGVKD come from the germline V gene. The CDR3 loop spans 19 amino acids. The germline V and J ends were trimmed by 11 bases and 1 base, with 30 bases remaining between them. TCRdb reanalysed the 5' RACE reads using MiXCR and keeps one entry per CDR3 protein. The top ten hold 6.5% to 7% of the sample, which has fewer than 650,000 distinct CDR3 sequences, about 13% seen once. Study conclusions and caveats: Ankylosing spondylitis blood appeared to carry a characteristic TCR beta motif of seven to nine highly homologous variants. Clones linked to disease were reported to show significant enrichment in matched ankylosing spondylitis synovial fluid.

J is TRBJ2-1 and V is TRBV10-3; a weak D match, TRBD2 (7 bases). The source material was blood, either unsorted or a sorted T cell fraction (not recorded which). This clonotype was sampled from a male donor with ankylosing spondylitis. The CDR3 spells CALLRMGGGNRISYNEQFF. The DNA of the CDR3 is TGTGCCCTTCTCAGAATGGGGGGGGGCAACCGGATTTCCTACAATGAGCAGTTCTTC.